This TCR beta chain was documented in a study of neoadjuvant anti-PD-1 for oral cavity cancer. Some clones are missing from TCRdb's copy, which holds only in-frame ones; the method was immunoSEQ multiplex PCR. The sample includes approximately 35,000 clones, more than 75% seen only once; the top ten take around 3.2%. Stage II-IVA oral cavity squamous cell carcinoma was new and untreated by systemic or radiation therapy. The patients had HPV-negative, locally advanced oral cavity squamous cell carcinoma. Per germline, CDR1 SGDLS and CDR2 YYNGEE. V lost 0 bases, J lost 8 bases, and 11 bases lay in between. There are 13 residues in the CDR3.

This clonotype was obtained from a person aged 40-85 years with oral cavity squamous cell carcinoma. Sequencing was performed on PBMCs, taken before nivolumab (anti-PD-1) treatment. The chain carries TRBV9 and TRBJ1-2; the D is unclear. The CDR3 DNA reads TGTGCCAGCAGCGTAGACCCGGATCACGGCTACACCTTC. It yields the protein CASSVDPDHGYTF.